The TCR beta chain described here comes from a study of blood T cells in healthy people across ages. Study-level points and caveats: Aged donors had fewer naive CD4+ cells and lower diversity than long-lived donors.

For the second PCR, which ran for about 7 to 12 cycles, a sample-barcoded 5' primer and a J-beta primer mix were used. A template-switch adaptor containing 12 random nucleotides labeled each cDNA molecule. Using its own MiXCR run on the 5' RACE reads, TCRdb lists one record per CDR3 protein. The sample records over 1,500,000 distinct CDR3 sequences, roughly two fifths being singletons. This clonotype showed up just a few times. The target antigen is unknown. The source of this sequence is a human donor in good health. Sequenced sample: blood.

CDR3 sequence (DNA): TGTGCCAGCAGCACATCTAACCCGTTGAAAATGTTGGACATTCAGTACTTC. It translates to CASSTSNPLKMLDIQYF. The chain has TRBV7-9 and TRBJ2-4, with D unresolved. Germline V gene lookup returns CDR1 SEHNR and CDR2 FQNEAQ (reference sequence). Deletions cut 5 bases from V and 8 bases from J, with 25 bases between. The CDR3 totals 17 residues. The full variable domain, its missing parts supplied by reference TRBV7-9 and TRBJ2-4, is DTGVSQNPRHKITKRGQNVTFRCDPISEHNRLYWYRQTLGQGPEFLTYFQNEAQLEKSRLLSDRFSAERPKGSFSTLEIQRTEQGDSAMYLCASSTSNPLKMLDIQYFGAGTRLSVL.